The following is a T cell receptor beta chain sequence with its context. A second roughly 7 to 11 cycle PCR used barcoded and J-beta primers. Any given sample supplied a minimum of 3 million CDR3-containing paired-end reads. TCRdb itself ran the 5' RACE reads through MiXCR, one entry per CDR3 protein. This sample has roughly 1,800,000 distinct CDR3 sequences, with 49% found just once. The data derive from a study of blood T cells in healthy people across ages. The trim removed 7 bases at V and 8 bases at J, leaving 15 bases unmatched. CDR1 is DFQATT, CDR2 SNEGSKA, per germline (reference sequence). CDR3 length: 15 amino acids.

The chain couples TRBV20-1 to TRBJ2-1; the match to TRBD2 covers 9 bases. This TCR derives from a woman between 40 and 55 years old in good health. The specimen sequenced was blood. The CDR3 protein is CSVSLAGLTGDEQFF. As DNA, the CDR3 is TGCAGTGTTTCACTAGCGGGTCTAACAGGTGATGAGCAGTTCTTC.